Detailed here is one T cell receptor beta chain. Participant age was 18 to 89 years, and participants resided in 20 to 30 US areas. Per the original methods: Amplification of reference gene primers was used by the study to estimate nucleated cell counts. Libraries were prepared by immunoSEQ multiplex PCR; TCRdb keeps only in-frame clonotypes and omits some of them. The V and J calls and clone size come from that table; D and trimming were worked out from the DNA. The top ten hold about 8.2% of the sample, which has under 250,000 clones, 85% seen once. This entry comes from a study of blood T cell repertoires in COVID-19. For the study at large: Collection of acute and convalescent COVID-19 samples took place in the United States, Italy and Spain. The analysed material was cDNA or gDNA that came from T cells, B-cell-depleted T cells, or PBMCs.

This CDR3 is 15 amino acids long. The germline V gene encodes CDR1 MNHEY and CDR2 SVGAGI. Losses at the gene ends were 6 bases for V and 5 bases for J; bases not matched to a gene: 10. Sequencing used PBMCs or T cells enriched from blood (not recorded which). The chain uses TRBV6-5 and TRBJ2-1, with 7 bases aligning to TRBD1. This TCR came from a woman aged 45-65 years with acute COVID-19. The CDR3 protein is CASRLTGFPDNEQFF. The CDR3, as DNA: TGTGCCAGCAGGTTGACAGGGTTTCCCGACAATGAGCAGTTCTTC.